This is a list of T cell receptor beta chains from one sample in a study of shared clonotypes between healthy human individuals. Sequencing was performed with immunoSEQ multiplex PCR; in TCRdb, only in-frame clones are kept and a portion is missing. The profile covers 760,000 or so clones, with approximately 96% appearing a single time and under 0.3% taken by the ten largest. The sequenced sample consisted of naive CD8+ T cells sorted from blood. Receptors originate from a man aged 25-40 years in good health. Each CDR3 is given with its conserved first and last residue. A D gene is named only where the DNA matches it firmly. Size is stated for part of the rows, as once, few or many counts, or as a class when the clone is expanded.

TRBJ1-3 | TRBV7-9 | once | - | TGTGCCAGCAGACTCGTGGGGGGCGATGAAAACACCATATATTTT | CASRLVGGDENTIYF
TRBJ1-2 | TRBV28 | once | - | TGTGCCAGCAGTTTTTCACCTCCTCAACTAGGGGGAACCTATGGCTACACCTTC | CASSFSPPQLGGTYGYTF
TRBJ2-1 | TRBV7-3 | - | TRBD2 | TGTGCCAGCAGCTTTGTTGGACTAGCGGATTACAATGAGCAGTTCTTC | CASSFVGLADYNEQFF
TRBJ2-2 | TRBV7-9 | - | TRBD2 | TGTGCCAGCGCGGGAGGGCCTGATTCGTTCACCGGGGAGCTGTTTTTT | CASAGGPDSFTGELFF
TRBJ1-5 | TRBV27 | few | - | TGTGCCAGCACACATATAGGAGGCAATCAGCCCCAGCATTTT | CASTHIGGNQPQHF
TRBJ1-4 | TRBV11-2 | once | - | TGTGCCAGCAGCCCTCGGGGCAGGGCCATTTCTAATGAAAAACTGTTTTTT | CASSPRGRAISNEKLFF
TRBJ2-7 | TRBV4-3 | - | - | TGCGCCAGCAGCCAAGATCTCCCCTACGAGCAGTACTTC | CASSQDLPYEQYF
TRBJ1-5 | TRBV5-1 | - | TRBD1 | TGCGCCAGCAGCCTAGGGGACAGGGGGCGGGATCAGCCCCAGCATTTT | CASSLGDRGRDQPQHF
TRBJ2-1 | TRBV4-1 | - | - | TGCGCCAGCAGGTCGGCGAACAGGGATCACAATGAGCAGTTCTTC | CASRSANRDHNEQFF
TRBJ1-5 | TRBV19 | - | TRBD1 | TGTGCCAGTAGTATCGTTGGTTTCCGGGACAGATTTACCAATCAGCCCCAGCATTTT | CASSIVGFRDRFTNQPQHF
TRBJ2-1 | TRBV19 | - | TRBD1 | TGTGCCAGTGCCGGGACAGGGTACAATGAGCAGTTCTTC | CASAGTGYNEQFF
TRBJ2-2 | TRBV5-1 | - | - | TGCGCCAGCAGCTTGATGGATAGCGGATCCACCGGGGAGCTGTTTTTT | CASSLMDSGSTGELFF
TRBJ1-5 | TRBV7-2 | - | - | TGTGCCAGCAGCGCCGGGCCTTTGGGGTCCAATCAGCCCCAGCATTTT | CASSAGPLGSNQPQHF
TRBJ2-7 | TRBV18 | - | TRBD1 | TGTGCCAGCTCACCTTCAGGGACAGGGGGTCAACTTGAGCAGTACTTC | CASSPSGTGGQLEQYF
TRBJ2-3 | TRBV5-1 | - | - | TGCGCCAGCAGCACCAACACAGATACGCAGTATTTT | CASSTNTDTQYF
TRBJ2-1 | TRBV28 | - | - | TGTGCCAGCAGTGGCCTCGGGTACAATGAGCAGTTCTTC | CASSGLGYNEQFF
TRBJ2-1 | TRBV5-8 | - | TRBD2 | TGTGCCAGCAGCTTGGCTGGGCTAGCGGAGACCAGCTCCTACAATGAGCAGTTCTTC | CASSLAGLAETSSYNEQFF
TRBJ2-5 | TRBV7-6 | - | - | TGTGCCAGCAGCTTAGATAGCCGAGCTTCCGAGACCCAGTACTTC | CASSLDSRASETQYF
TRBJ2-7 | TRBV7-9 | - | - | TGTGCCAGCAGCTCAGCTGGAGGGGGCTACGAGCAGTACTTC | CASSSAGGGYEQYF
TRBJ2-3 | TRBV4-3 | - | TRBD2 | TGCGCCAGCAGCCAAGGACTAGCGGGAAGCACAGATACGCAGTATTTT | CASSQGLAGSTDTQYF
TRBJ1-1 | TRBV11-2 | - | - | TGTGCCAGCAGCTTAGTACGGGGGGCTGAAGCTTTCTTT | CASSLVRGAEAFF
TRBJ2-1 | TRBV29-1 | once | - | TGCAGCGCTACCGGGACGAACCGCAATGAGCAGTTCTTC | CSATGTNRNEQFF
TRBJ2-2 | TRBV7-3 | - | TRBD2 | TGTGCCAGCAGCGACGGGACTACCAACACCGGGGAGCTGTTTTTT | CASSDGTTNTGELFF